A single T cell receptor (beta chain) is shown here with its context. Its antigen remains unidentified. The PCR had 60 Vbeta and 13 Jbeta primers. Generated by immunoSEQ multiplex PCR, the TCRdb table keeps only in-frame clones and is missing some. This table has over 65,000 clones, 70% to 85% appearing once. The germline gives CDR1 MNHEY, CDR2 SVGAGI. The CDR3 runs to 15 residues. V lost 8 bases and J 5 bases, leaving 19 bases between the germline ends. The sample originates from a study of cytomegalovirus exposure and HLA in healthy donors. About the research overall: Earlier, 100 million to 130 million unique TCR beta sequences were recovered from 170 million or so T cells by an analysis. In terms of ancestry, the Caucasian-associated cluster contained roughly 81% of the 350 to 450 genotyped donors.

Study-wide results and caveats: Presence/absence results assume similar sequencing depth per donor, which may not hold. Later, an analysis showed that TCR beta chains associated with HLA were more clonally expanded than others that were equally common.

Input material: PBMCs. The chain links TRBV6-5 to TRBJ1-5; D remains unclear. This sequence was found in a human donor in good health. The CDR3 DNA reads as TGTGCCAGCTCAAGAAGCGGGATGAAAGATCAGCCCCAGCATTTT. It translates to CASSRSGMKDQPQHF.